This T cell receptor beta chain was sequenced during a study of shared clonotypes between healthy human individuals. TCRdb's copy holds only in-frame clones and misses some; the assay was immunoSEQ multiplex PCR. The sample has over 400,000 clones, about 96% seen once. Trimming removed 10 bases from V and 2 bases from J, with 18 bases in between. Germline values: CDR1 ENHRY, CDR2 SYGVKD. The CDR3 is 14 residues long. This chain connects TRBV10-3 to TRBJ2-7, with D perhaps matching TRBD2 (5 bases). Input material: naive CD4+ T cells sorted from blood. Subset given: CD45RA+ positively selected. This clonotype originated in a woman aged 25-40 years in good health. CDR3 region: CATRGLALTYEQYF. CDR3 nucleotides: TGTGCCACAAGAGGGCTAGCTTTAACCTACGAGCAGTACTTC.